This T cell receptor beta chain was sequenced for a study of response to subunit inactivated influenza vaccine. This CDR3 has 14 residues. Trimming removed 1 base at V and 5 bases at J, with 12 bases between. TCRdb processed the RT-PCR reads anew with MiXCR; each CDR3 protein has one entry. This sample has some 200,000 distinct CDR3 sequences; approximately 12% occur once, and the top ten carry 29%. Many counts were recorded for this clonotype. Separately, the same data were catalogued under a study of T cells expressing NK-cell markers. As reported in that work: The cDNA for TCR beta came from 5'RACE template switching with UMIs. Seropositivity for HCMV was found in most of the eight sequenced donors, with one seronegative. Several experiments employed an anti-gamma-delta TCR antibody to confine sorting to alpha-beta TCR T cells. These same clonotypes (in several donors) also led the CD3+CD56-NKG2C+ fraction.

The TCR originated in a man between 50 and 59 years old who received an inactivated influenza vaccine. The chain is built from TRBV12-3 or TRBV12-4 and TRBJ2-7; possibly TRBD2 for D (6 bases). Material: CD8+ T cells sorted from PBMCs, obtained about 11 days after vaccination. DNA for the CDR3: TGTGCCAGCAGTTTAGACGGGAGAGGTAACGAGCAGTACTTC. Translated, it gives CASSLDGRGNEQYF.